This T cell receptor beta chain was retrieved from a study of blood T cell repertoires in COVID-19 (dated by TCRdb to about 2020). Some background on the complete study: Collaborator samples came from the United States, Italy and Spain and covered acute and convalescent phases of COVID-19. The material from the prospective study consisted of cDNA or gDNA derived from T cells, B-cell-depleted T cells, or PBMCs. The dataset comprised deeply sampled blood TCRbeta repertoires from subjects exposed to, actively infected with, or recovered from COVID-19. The repertoires were made available in a free public database intended to serve as a resource for research on the immune response to SARS-CoV-2. The samples were drawn from the first 160 participants of the ongoing ImmuneRACE study and from 1,254 subjects provided by 6 global collaborators. A de-identified subject ID, COVID-19 status, age in years and sex were almost always included in the sample metadata. Where HLA class I and class II types were available, the types were taken from metadata supplied by the sample provider, not from assay-based typing.

The germline V gene supplies CDR1 MNHEY and CDR2 SVGAGI. V lost 0 bases and J lost 5 bases, and the count of bases not matched to a germline gene is 3. The CDR3 holds 14 amino acids from the cysteine to the phenylalanine. Only the CDR3 part of the read is kept: 42 bases, read in frame from the first base. About this clone: Its specific antigen is unknown. Base qualities are missing; no much larger clone stands one base away.

The immunoSEQ Assay, a bias-controlled multiplex PCR, was used to amplify TCRbeta CDR3 regions from genomic DNA. In the source study's methods: Within the assay, amplification of reference gene primers was used to estimate how many nucleated cells each sample contained. Sequence reads were collapsed and filtered to measure the absolute abundance of every unique TCRbeta CDR3 rearrangement. For each sample, productive Simpson clonality was calculated by taking the square root of Simpson's diversity index across productive rearrangements. TCRdb carries this immuneACCESS record with in-frame sequences only. Its versions omit some clonotypes, under half of them owing to an unresolved V gene in the studies checked, with the rest unexplained. That table is the source of V, J and clone size, and D and trimming were worked out from the DNA. Counted in this sample were around 250,000 clones; about 86% of them appeared once. 5.7% of the sample is in the top ten clones.

Points the paper makes about the study in general: The quantity of clinical and demographic metadata differed by source and by participant and was supplied without curation.

The collaborating institutions used their own protocols to collect whole blood in K2EDTA tubes. For TCRbeta analysis, collaborators shipped samples as frozen whole blood, isolated PBMCs, or DNA extracted from either of those sample types. The specimen sequenced was peripheral blood. The sequence derives from a man older than 75 with acute or convalescent COVID-19. Recombination connected TRBV6-5 to TRBJ1-2, with 7 bases in between that match TRBD1. The CDR3 protein: CASSYSTGRYGYTF. The DNA reads as follows: TGTGCCAGCAGTTACTCGACAGGGAGGTATGGCTACACCTTC.